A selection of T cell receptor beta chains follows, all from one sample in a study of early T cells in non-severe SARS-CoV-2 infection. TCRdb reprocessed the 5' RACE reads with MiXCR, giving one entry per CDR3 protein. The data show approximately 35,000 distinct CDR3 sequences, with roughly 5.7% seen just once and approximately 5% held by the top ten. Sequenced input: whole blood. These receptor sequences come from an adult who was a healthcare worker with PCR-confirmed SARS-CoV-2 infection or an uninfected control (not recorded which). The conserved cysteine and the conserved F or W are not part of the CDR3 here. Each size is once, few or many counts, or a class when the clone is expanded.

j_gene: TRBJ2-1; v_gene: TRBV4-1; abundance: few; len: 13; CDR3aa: ASSQTSGDYNEQF
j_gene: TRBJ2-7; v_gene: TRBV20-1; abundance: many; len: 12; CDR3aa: SARDKGLGWEQY
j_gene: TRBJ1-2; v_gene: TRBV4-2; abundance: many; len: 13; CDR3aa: ASSQDGREFNGYT
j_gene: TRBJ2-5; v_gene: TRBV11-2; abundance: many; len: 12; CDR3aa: ASSSGLDLGTQY
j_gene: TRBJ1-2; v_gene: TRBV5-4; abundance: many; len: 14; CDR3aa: ASSFGGTGKPHGYT
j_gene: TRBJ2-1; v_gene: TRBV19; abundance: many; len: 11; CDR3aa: ASKSHYEDEQF
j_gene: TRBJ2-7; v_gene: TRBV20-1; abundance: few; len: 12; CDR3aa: SAEYGRAVYEQY
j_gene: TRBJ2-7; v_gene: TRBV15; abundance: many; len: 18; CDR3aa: ATSRDPLAGGRGLSYEQY
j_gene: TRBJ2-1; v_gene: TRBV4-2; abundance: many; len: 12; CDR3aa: ASSLLAGLVEQF
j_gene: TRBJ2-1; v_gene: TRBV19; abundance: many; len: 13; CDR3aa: ASTVHGLAGAEQF